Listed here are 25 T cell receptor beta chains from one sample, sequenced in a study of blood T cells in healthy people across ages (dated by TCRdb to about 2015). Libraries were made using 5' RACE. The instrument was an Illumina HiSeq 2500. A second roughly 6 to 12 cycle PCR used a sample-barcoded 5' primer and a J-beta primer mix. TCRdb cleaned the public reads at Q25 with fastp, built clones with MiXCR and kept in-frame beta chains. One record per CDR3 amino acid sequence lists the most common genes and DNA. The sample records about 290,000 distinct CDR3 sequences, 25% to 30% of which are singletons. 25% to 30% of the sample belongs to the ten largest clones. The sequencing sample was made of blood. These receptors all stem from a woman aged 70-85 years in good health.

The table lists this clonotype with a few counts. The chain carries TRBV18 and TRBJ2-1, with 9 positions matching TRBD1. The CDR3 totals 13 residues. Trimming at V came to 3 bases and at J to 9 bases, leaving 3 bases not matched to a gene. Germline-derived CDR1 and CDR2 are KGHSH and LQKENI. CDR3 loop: CASSPQQGAEQFF. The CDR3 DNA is TGTGCCAGCTCACCCCAACAGGGGGCTGAGCAGTTCTTC. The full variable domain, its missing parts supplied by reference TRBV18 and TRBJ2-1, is NAGVMQNPRHLVRRRGQEARLRCSPMKGHSHVYWYRQLPEEGLKFMVYLQKENIIDESGMPKERFSAEFPKEGPSILRIQQVVRGDSAAYFCASSPQQGAEQFFGPGTRLTVL.

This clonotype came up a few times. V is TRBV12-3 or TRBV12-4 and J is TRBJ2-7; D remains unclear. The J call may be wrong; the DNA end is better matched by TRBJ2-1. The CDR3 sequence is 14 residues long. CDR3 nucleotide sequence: TGTGCCAGCACTGCCCTAAGAGGATCGGATGAGCAGTTCTTC. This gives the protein CASTALRGSDEQFF.

The CDR3 nucleotides read TGCAGCGTTGCAACGGGAGGGGAGACCCAGTACTTC. It is translated as CSVATGGETQYF. This chain joins TRBV29-1 and TRBJ2-5; 8 bases agree with TRBD2. From germline, CDR1 is SQVTM and CDR2 ANQGSEA. V lost 4 bases, J lost 5 bases, and 3 bases stayed unmatched. The CDR3 contains 12 residues.

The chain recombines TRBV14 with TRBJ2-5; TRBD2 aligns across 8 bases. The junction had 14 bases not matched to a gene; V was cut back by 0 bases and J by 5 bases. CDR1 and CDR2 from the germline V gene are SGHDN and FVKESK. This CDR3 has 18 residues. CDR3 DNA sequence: TGTGCCAGCAGCCAAGATGGTAGCCGAAGCGGGAGATTTGAGACCCAGTACTTC. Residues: CASSQDGSRSGRFETQYF.

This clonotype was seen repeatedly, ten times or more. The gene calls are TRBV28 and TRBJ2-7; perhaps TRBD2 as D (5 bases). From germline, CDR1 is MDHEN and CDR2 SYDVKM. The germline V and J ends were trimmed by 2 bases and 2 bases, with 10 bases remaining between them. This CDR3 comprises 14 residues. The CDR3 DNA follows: TGTGCCAGCAGTTTAGGTGGTAGCGCCTACGAGCAGTACTTC. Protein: CASSLGGSAYEQYF.

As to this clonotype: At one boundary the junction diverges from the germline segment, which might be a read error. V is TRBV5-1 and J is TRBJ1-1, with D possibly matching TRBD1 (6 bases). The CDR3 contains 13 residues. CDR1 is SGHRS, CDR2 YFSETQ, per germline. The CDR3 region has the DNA TGCGCCAACAGCTTAGTTGAACAGGGTGAAGCTTTCTTT. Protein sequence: CANSLVEQGEAFF.

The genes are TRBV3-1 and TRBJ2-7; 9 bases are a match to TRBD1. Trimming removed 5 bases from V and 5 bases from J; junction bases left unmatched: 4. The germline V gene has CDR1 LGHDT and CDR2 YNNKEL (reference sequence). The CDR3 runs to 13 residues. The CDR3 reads CASSKGQGHEQYF. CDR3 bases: TGTGCCAGCAGCAAGGGACAGGGCCACGAGCAGTACTTC.

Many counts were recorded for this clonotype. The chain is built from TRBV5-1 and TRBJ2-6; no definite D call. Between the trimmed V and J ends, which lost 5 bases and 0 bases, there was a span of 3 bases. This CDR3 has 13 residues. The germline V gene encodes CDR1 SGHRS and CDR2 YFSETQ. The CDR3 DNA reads TGCGCCAGCAGAGACTCTGGGGCCAACGTCCTGACTTTC. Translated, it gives CASRDSGANVLTF.

The CDR3 is CASSSPGLGETQYF. In DNA form, the CDR3 reads TGTGCCAGCAGCTCTCCGGGACTCGGCGAGACCCAGTACTTC. The chain couples TRBV28 to TRBJ2-5; weak D call: TRBD2 (6 bases). V lost 6 bases and J 5 bases, leaving 16 bases between the germline ends. Germline V gene data show CDR1 as MDHEN and CDR2 as SYDVKM. This CDR3 comprises 14 residues.

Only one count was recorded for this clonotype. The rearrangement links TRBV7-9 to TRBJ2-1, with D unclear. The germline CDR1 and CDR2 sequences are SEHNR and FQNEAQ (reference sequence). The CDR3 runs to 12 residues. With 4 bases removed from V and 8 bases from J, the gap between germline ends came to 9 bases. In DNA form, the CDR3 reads TGTGCCAGCAGCTCAACGAGGTATGAGCAGTTCTTC. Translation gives CASSSTRYEQFF. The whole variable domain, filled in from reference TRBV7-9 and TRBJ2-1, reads DTGVSQNPRHKITKRGQNVTFRCDPISEHNRLYWYRQTLGQGPEFLTYFQNEAQLEKSRLLSDRFSAERPKGSFSTLEIQRTEQGDSAMYLCASSSTRYEQFFGPGTRLTVL.

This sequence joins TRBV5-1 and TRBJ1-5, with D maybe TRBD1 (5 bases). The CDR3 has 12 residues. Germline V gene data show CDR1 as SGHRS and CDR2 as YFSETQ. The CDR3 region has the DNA TGCGCTTCCGAGGGGTTCATCCAGCCCCAGCATTTT. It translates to CASEGFIQPQHF. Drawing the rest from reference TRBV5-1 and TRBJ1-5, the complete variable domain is KAGVTQTPRYLIKTRGQQVTLSCSPISGHRSVSWYQQTPGQGLQFLFEYFSETQRNKGNFPGRFSGRQFSNSRSEMNVSTLELGDSALYLCASEGFIQPQHFGDGTRLSIL.

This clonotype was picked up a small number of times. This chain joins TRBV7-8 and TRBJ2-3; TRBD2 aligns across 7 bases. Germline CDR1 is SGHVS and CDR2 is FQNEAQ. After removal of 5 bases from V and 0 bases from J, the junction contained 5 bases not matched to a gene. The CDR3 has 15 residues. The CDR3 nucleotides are TGTGCCAGCAGCGTGCGGGAGATGAGCACAGATACGCAGTATTTT. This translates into CASSVREMSTDTQYF.

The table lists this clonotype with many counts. In DNA form, the CDR3 reads TGTGCCAGCAGCGTACCCCCCCCGACTAGCGCGATCTACGAGCAGTACTTC. Protein product: CASSVPPPTSAIYEQYF. The chain has TRBV9 and TRBJ2-7; TRBD2 agrees at 8 bases. The CDR3 is made up of 17 amino acids. V trimming: 1 base; J trimming: 3 bases; junction bases outside the gene matches: 12. Per the germline V gene, CDR1 is SGDLS and CDR2 is YYNGEE.

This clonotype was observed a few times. CDR3 bases: TGTGCCAGCAGTGAAATAGGGACTCGATCTCTGGCGGCCCAGTACTTC. It is translated as CASSEIGTRSLAAQYF. The V and J genes are TRBV6-1 and TRBJ2-5; tentative D call: TRBD2 (6 bases). V lost 2 bases to trimming and J lost 9 bases, with 22 bases between them. The CDR3 covers 16 residues. Germline V gene data show CDR1 as MNHNS and CDR2 as SASEGT.

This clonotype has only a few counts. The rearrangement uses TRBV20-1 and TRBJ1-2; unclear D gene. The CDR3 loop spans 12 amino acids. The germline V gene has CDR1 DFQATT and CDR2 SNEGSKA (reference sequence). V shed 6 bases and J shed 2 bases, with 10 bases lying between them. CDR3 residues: CSAVRENYGYTF. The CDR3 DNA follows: TGCAGTGCAGTCCGGGAAAACTATGGCTACACCTTC.

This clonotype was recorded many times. The CDR3 region is CASSFAGRETQYF. In DNA, the CDR3 is TGCGCCAGCAGCTTCGCCGGGAGGGAGACCCAGTACTTC. This rearrangement joins TRBV5-1 to TRBJ2-5; 7 bases are shared with TRBD2. In germline, CDR1 is SGHRS, CDR2 YFSETQ. The CDR3 is 13 residues long. V trimming: 2 bases; J trimming: 5 bases; junction bases outside the gene matches: 3.

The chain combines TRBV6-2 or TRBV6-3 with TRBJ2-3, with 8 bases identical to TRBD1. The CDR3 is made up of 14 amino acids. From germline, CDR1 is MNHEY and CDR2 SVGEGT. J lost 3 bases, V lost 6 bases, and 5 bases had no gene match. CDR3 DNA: TGTGCCAGCAGGGGCAGGGGGCTTACAGATACGCAGTATTTT. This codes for CASRGRGLTDTQYF.

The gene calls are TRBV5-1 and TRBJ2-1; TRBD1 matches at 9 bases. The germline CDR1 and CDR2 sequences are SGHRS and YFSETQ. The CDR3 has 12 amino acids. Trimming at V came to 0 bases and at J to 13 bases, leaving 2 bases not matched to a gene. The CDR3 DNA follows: TGCGCCAGCAGCTTGGGGGGACAGGGCCAGTTCTTC. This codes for CASSLGGQGQFF.

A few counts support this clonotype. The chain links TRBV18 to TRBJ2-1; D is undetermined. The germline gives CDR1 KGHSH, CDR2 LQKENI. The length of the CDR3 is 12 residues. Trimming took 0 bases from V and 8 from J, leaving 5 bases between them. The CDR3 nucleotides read TGTGCCAGCTCACCACCGGTGGATGAGCAGTTCTTC. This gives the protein CASSPPVDEQFF.

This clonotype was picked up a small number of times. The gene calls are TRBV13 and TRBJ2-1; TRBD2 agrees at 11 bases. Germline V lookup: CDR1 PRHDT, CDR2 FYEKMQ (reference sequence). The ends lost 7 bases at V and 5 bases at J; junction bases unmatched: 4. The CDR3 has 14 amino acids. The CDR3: CASTLGLADNEQFF. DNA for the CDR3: TGTGCCAGCACCCTGGGACTAGCGGACAATGAGCAGTTCTTC.

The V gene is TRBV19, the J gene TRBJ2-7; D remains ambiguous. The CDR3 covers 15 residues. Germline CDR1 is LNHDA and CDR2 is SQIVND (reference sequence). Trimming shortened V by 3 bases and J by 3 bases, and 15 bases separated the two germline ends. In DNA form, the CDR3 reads TGTGCCAGTAGTATGTTGGGCAGGAGAGACTACGAGCAGTACTTC. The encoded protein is CASSMLGRRDYEQYF.

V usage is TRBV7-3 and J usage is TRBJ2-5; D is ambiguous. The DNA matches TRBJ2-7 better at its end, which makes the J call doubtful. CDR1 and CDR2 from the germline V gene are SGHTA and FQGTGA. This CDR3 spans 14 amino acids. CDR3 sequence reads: CASSFSLYGGEQYF. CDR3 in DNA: TGTGCCAGCAGCTTTTCTCTCTACGGTGGCGAGCAGTACTTC.

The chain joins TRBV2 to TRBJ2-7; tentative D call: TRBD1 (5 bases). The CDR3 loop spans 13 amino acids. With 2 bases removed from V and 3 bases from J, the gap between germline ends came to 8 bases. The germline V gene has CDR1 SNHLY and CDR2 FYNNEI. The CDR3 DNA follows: TGTGCCAGCAGTGAAAGACAGTTCTACGAGCAGTACTTC. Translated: CASSERQFYEQYF.

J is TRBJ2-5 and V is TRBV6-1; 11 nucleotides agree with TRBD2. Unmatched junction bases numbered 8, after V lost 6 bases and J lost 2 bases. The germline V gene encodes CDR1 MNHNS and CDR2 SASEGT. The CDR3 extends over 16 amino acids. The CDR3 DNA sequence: TGTGCCAGCAGGCCCCGGACTAGCGGGTTTCAAGAGACCCAGTACTTC. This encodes CASRPRTSGFQETQYF.

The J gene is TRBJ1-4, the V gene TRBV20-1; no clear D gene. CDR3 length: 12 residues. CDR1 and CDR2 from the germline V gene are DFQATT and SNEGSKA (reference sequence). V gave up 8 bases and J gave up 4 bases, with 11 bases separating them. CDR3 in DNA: TGCAGTCTCCCAATGGGTAATGAAAAACTGTTTTTT. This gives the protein CSLPMGNEKLFF.